The clone carrying this T cell receptor beta chain was counted only a few times. Generated by immunoSEQ multiplex PCR, the TCRdb table keeps only in-frame clones and is missing some. Here the sample spans 130,000 or so clones, approximately 83% being singletons. Trimming pared 5 bases from V and 2 bases from J, leaving 15 bases between. The CDR3 has 15 amino acids. CDR1 is MDHEN and CDR2 is SYDVKM in the germline V gene. This sample was taken from a study of blood T cell repertoires in COVID-19. The genes are TRBV28 and TRBJ1-2, with a weak D call TRBD1 (6 bases). The TCR was taken from a man aged 50 to 59 who had recovered from COVID-19. The specimen was PBMCs or T cells enriched from blood (not recorded which). DNA for the CDR3: TGTGCCAGCAGTCCGGACAGCCGCCGAAACTATGGCTACACCTTC. Amino acids: CASSPDSRRNYGYTF.